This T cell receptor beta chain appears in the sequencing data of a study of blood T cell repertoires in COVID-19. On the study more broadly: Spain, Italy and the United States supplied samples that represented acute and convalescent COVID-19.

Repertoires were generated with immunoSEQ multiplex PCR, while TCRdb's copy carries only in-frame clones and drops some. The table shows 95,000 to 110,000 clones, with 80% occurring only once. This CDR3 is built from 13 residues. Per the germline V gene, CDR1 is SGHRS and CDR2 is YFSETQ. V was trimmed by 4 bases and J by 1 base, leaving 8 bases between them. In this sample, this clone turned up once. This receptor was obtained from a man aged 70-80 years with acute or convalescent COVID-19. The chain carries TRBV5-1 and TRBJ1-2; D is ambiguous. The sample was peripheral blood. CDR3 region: CASSVRGNYGYTF. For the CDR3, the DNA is TGCGCCAGCAGCGTCCGGGGTAACTATGGCTACACCTTC.